The rows below give T cell receptor beta chains drawn from one sample of a study of T cell responses to AZD1222 COVID-19 vaccine. Clones were sequenced by immunoSEQ multiplex PCR, and TCRdb holds only the in-frame ones, with some missing. The sample consists of just over 80,000 clones, 80% to 90% of them appearing once. The source material was peripheral blood, sampled on day 0 of AZD1222 vaccination. Source of these receptors: an adult in good health. The CDR3 runs from the conserved cysteine through the conserved F or W. The D gene is left open where the match is weak. Expanded clones get a size class; other rows say once, few or many, or leave the size out.

clone_size	v_call	j_call	d_call	cdr3_aa	cdr3_nt
.	TRBV19	TRBJ1-2	.	CASTSRVGPNYGYTF	TGTGCCAGTACCTCTAGAGTGGGACCTAACTATGGCTACACCTTC
.	TRBV12-3/TRBV12-4	TRBJ2-7	.	CASSLGTEQYF	TGTGCCAGCAGTTTAGGGACGGAACAGTACTTC
.	TRBV19	TRBJ2-2	.	CASKNTGELFF	TGTGCCAGTAAGAACACCGGGGAGCTGTTTTTT
.	TRBV10-3	TRBJ2-7	.	CATSWGESYEQYF	TGTGCCACCTCTTGGGGTGAGTCCTACGAGCAGTACTTC
.	TRBV6-6	TRBJ1-2	.	CASSYRWEGAYGYTF	TGTGCCAGCAGTTACCGGTGGGAAGGGGCCTATGGCTACACCTTC
.	TRBV11-2	TRBJ2-1	.	CASSVTRDTHGNEQFF	TGTGCCAGCAGCGTGACCAGGGACACCCATGGAAATGAGCAGTTCTTC
.	TRBV6-5	TRBJ1-6	.	CASRRGTDSPLHF	TGTGCCAGCAGGAGGGGGACGGATTCACCCCTCCACTTT
.	TRBV5-6	TRBJ1-5	.	CASSFRPEYSNQPQHF	TGTGCCAGCAGTTTCCGACCGGAGTATAGCAATCAGCCCCAGCATTTT
.	TRBV13	TRBJ1-1	.	CASSLKTVYTEAFF	TGTGCCAGCAGCCTAAAGACCGTGTACACTGAAGCTTTCTTT
medium-sized	TRBV5-1	TRBJ1-5	.	CASSFEGGNQPQHF	TGCGCCAGCAGCTTCGAAGGCGGGAACCAGCCCCAGCATTTT
.	TRBV25-1	TRBJ1-3	.	CASSDLSGNTIYF	TGTGCCAGCAGTGATCTGTCTGGAAACACCATATATTTT
.	TRBV5-1	TRBJ1-2	TRBD1	CASSREGAGYGYTF	TGCGCCAGCAGCCGAGAGGGGGCAGGGTATGGCTACACCTTC
.	TRBV11-2	TRBJ1-1	.	CASSLTSRENTEAFF	TGTGCCAGCAGCTTAACGTCGAGGGAGAACACTGAAGCTTTCTTT
.	TRBV5-1	TRBJ1-4	TRBD1	CASSSGQGARYEKLFF	TGCGCCAGCAGCTCGGGACAGGGGGCGAGGTATGAAAAACTGTTTTTT
.	TRBV12-3/TRBV12-4	TRBJ1-1	.	CASTPWGNTEAFF	TGTGCCAGCACCCCGTGGGGGAACACTGAAGCTTTCTTT
.	TRBV6-1	TRBJ2-7	TRBD2	CASSARSAGSSYEQYF	TGTGCCAGCAGTGCGCGATCAGCGGGGTCATCCTACGAGCAGTACTTC
once	TRBV6-5	TRBJ1-1	.	CASRSPGPRPEAFF	TGTGCCAGCAGATCGCCGGGACCAAGGCCTGAAGCTTTCTTT
.	TRBV27	TRBJ1-5	.	CASSLSSGSNQPQHF	TGTGCCAGCAGTTTATCCTCCGGAAGCAATCAGCCCCAGCATTTT
.	TRBV5-8	TRBJ1-5	.	CASGSRLGNQPQHF	TGTGCCAGCGGATCCCGTTTAGGGAATCAGCCCCAGCATTTT
.	TRBV4-2	TRBJ2-2	.	CASSQEGPGGKNTGELFF	TGTGCCAGCAGCCAAGAGGGTCCAGGGGGGAAGAACACCGGGGAGCTGTTTTTT
.	TRBV27	TRBJ2-7	.	CASSSGLVLDEQYF	TGTGCCAGCAGTTCCGGACTTGTTCTCGACGAGCAGTACTTC
once	TRBV10-1	TRBJ2-7	TRBD2	CASSGGISGSEQYF	TGCGCCAGCAGTGGGGGTATTAGCGGGTCCGAGCAGTACTTC
.	TRBV6-2/TRBV6-3	TRBJ1-2	.	CASSTSLGRSGYTF	TGTGCCAGCAGTACCTCGTTAGGACGCTCTGGCTACACCTTC
.	TRBV19	TRBJ2-1	.	CASRPLLNEQFF	TGTGCCAGTAGACCGTTACTCAATGAGCAGTTCTTC
.	TRBV19	TRBJ1-1	.	CASSIQTMNTEAFF	TGTGCCAGTAGTATACAGACTATGAACACTGAAGCTTTCTTT
once	TRBV2	TRBJ2-1	.	CAILGLGFSVGEQFF	TGTGCCATCCTAGGTTTAGGGTTTAGTGTTGGTGAGCAGTTCTTC
.	TRBV21-1	TRBJ1-1	.	CASSKSVQEMNTEAFF	TGTGCCAGCAGCAAGTCGGTACAGGAGATGAACACTGAAGCTTTCTTT
.	TRBV5-1	TRBJ2-7	.	CASSLEQGSYEQYF	TGCGCCAGCAGCTTGGAACAGGGCTCCTACGAGCAGTACTTC
.	TRBV2	TRBJ1-2	.	CASSEWESLVYGYTF	TGTGCCAGCAGTGAATGGGAATCCCTCGTGTATGGCTACACCTTC
.	TRBV27	TRBJ2-7	TRBD2	CASSPSGAYSYEQYF	TGTGCCAGCAGTCCTAGCGGGGCCTACTCCTACGAGCAGTACTTC
.	TRBV7-3	TRBJ2-6	.	CASTRAGGANVLTF	TGTGCCAGCACCCGGGCAGGTGGGGCCAACGTCCTGACTTTC
few	TRBV12-5	TRBJ1-2	TRBD1	CASGQQPPGGEYGYTF	TGTGCTAGTGGTCAACAACCCCCAGGGGGCGAGTATGGCTACACCTTC
once	TRBV7-3	TRBJ2-6	.	CASSLDSSGANVLTF	TGTGCCAGCAGCTTAGACAGCTCTGGGGCCAACGTCCTGACTTTC
.	TRBV7-6	TRBJ2-7	TRBD2	CASSPTGGPSYEQYF	TGTGCCAGCAGCCCGACGGGGGGTCCCTCCTACGAGCAGTACTTC
.	TRBV6-5	TRBJ2-2	TRBD1	CASRSDRGPTGELFF	TGTGCCAGCAGATCGGACAGGGGGCCCACCGGGGAGCTGTTTTTT
.	TRBV5-1	TRBJ1-2	.	CASSLPTGRDYGYTF	TGCGCCAGCAGCCTTCCCACAGGGCGGGACTATGGCTACACCTTC